These 26 T cell receptor beta chains were all obtained from the same sample, sequenced in a study of tumor and adjacent non-tumor tissue in lung cancer. RNA was extracted from bulk tissue without any cell sorting. This non-tumor lung sample came from over 3 cm beyond the tumor edge. TCRbeta libraries were built with three rounds of nested PCR, modified from ARM-PCR. TCRdb itself ran the multiplex PCR reads through MiXCR, one entry per CDR3 protein. The table lists approximately 44,000 distinct CDR3 sequences, 60% of them singletons. The material sequenced was distant non-tumor lung tissue. The source of these receptors is a man aged 50 or older with non-small cell lung cancer.

This clonotype was counted many times. The chain uses TRBV6-2 or TRBV6-3 and TRBJ2-2, with D perhaps TRBD2 (7 bases). Between the trimmed V and J ends, which lost 2 bases and 3 bases, there was a span of 19 bases. CDR1 and CDR2 (germline): MNHEY, SVGEGT. The CDR3 loop spans 18 amino acids. The CDR3, as DNA: TGTGCCAGCAGTTACGACAGGAGGGGGGGAGTCGACACCGGGGAGCTGTTTTTT. The encoded protein is CASSYDRRGGVDTGELFF.

V gene TRBV2 combines with J gene TRBJ1-2; D gene uncertain. The germline V and J ends were trimmed by 0 bases and 10 bases, with 15 bases remaining between them. There are 14 residues in the CDR3. Germline-derived CDR1 and CDR2 are SNHLY and FYNNEI. Written as DNA, the CDR3 is TGTGCCAGCAGTGAAGCGCAAAGGGCGGACGACTACACCTTC. Its protein product is CASSEAQRADDYTF.

This clonotype was recorded many times. The rearrangement links TRBV12-3 or TRBV12-4 to TRBJ2-1, with 7 positions matching TRBD2. This CDR3 has 15 amino acids. Trimming cost V 5 bases and J 4 bases; bases outside gene matches: 8. CDR3 protein: CASSTSGARYNEQFF. In nucleotides, the CDR3 is TGTGCCAGCAGTACCAGCGGGGCCCGGTACAATGAGCAGTTCTTC.

This clonotype was counted many times. The gene calls are TRBV4-1 and TRBJ2-5; D uncertain. With 1 base removed from V and 2 bases from J, the gap between germline ends came to 14 bases. This CDR3 is built from 16 residues. The germline V gene has CDR1 MGHRA and CDR2 YSYEKL. CDR3 protein: CASSQVSLSPQETQYF. Here the CDR3 DNA reads TGCGCCAGCAGCCAAGTTTCCTTGAGTCCACAAGAGACCCAGTACTTC.

The chain employs TRBV11-2 and TRBJ1-6, with D perhaps TRBD1 (5 bases). The germline CDR1 and CDR2 sequences are SGHAT and FQNNGV. V was pared by 8 bases and J by 6 bases, with 14 bases between. CDR3 length: 14 residues. The CDR3 sequence is CASGKTVCNSPLHF. Written as DNA, the CDR3 is TGTGCCAGCGGCAAGACAGTATGTAATTCACCCCTCCACTTT.

As to this clonotype: Compared with germline, one end of the junction differs, possibly owing to a read error. The chain recombines TRBV6-1 with TRBJ1-2; 9 bases agree with TRBD1. This CDR3 has 16 amino acids. Per germline, CDR1 MNHNS and CDR2 SASEGT. For the CDR3, the DNA is TGTGCGAGCAGTGAAGCGCGGGACAGGGTTTTTTATGGCTACACCTTC. This encodes CASSEARDRVFYGYTF.

About this clonotype itself: One end of the junction is discordant with germline, which a read error may explain. This chain joins TRBV29-1 and TRBJ2-3; TRBD1 matches at 7 bases. Germline lookup yields CDR1 SQVTM and CDR2 ANQGSEA. The CDR3 consists of 14 residues. The DNA for the CDR3 is TGCAGCGTTGTGAGACAGGGACGCACGGATACGCAATATTTT. This sequence encodes CSVVRQGRTDTQYF.

This clonotype is judged medium-sized (0.01 to 0.1%). This rearrangement joins TRBV6-5 to TRBJ2-3; D uncertain. From germline, CDR1 is MNHEY and CDR2 SVGAGI. The CDR3 has 15 residues. Trimming cost V 0 bases and J 4 bases, with 11 bases left between them. Here the CDR3 reads CASSYSMTKPDTQYF. As DNA, the CDR3 is TGTGCCAGCAGTTACTCGATGACAAAACCAGATACGCAGTATTTT.

Concerning this clonotype: The conserved closing phenylalanine or tryptophan is absent in this CDR3, likely reflecting a read error. The chain uses TRBV11-1 and TRBJ2-5; 11 positions agree with TRBD1. The CDR3 is 15 residues long. The germline V gene encodes CDR1 SGHAT and CDR2 FQDESV (reference sequence). CDR3 nucleotide sequence: TGTGCCGGCAGCCCTGGACAGGGGGCACAAGAGACCCAGTACTTA. Translated, it gives CAGSPGQGAQETQYL.

In the case of this clonotype: Compared with germline, one end of the junction differs, possibly owing to a read error. The rearrangement joins TRBV6-1 to TRBJ2-7; D may be TRBD1 (5 bases). The CDR3 sequence is 13 residues long. Germline values: CDR1 MNHNS, CDR2 SASEGT. CDR3 loop: CAGSGQDPGERYF. The CDR3 DNA reads TGTGCCGGCTCAGGGCAGGACCCAGGCGAGCGGTACTTC.

The DNA of the CDR3 is TGTGCCAACAACTTGGGGGGACTAGCGGGGGGGGCCTACGAGCAGTACTTC. It translates to CANNLGGLAGGAYEQYF. J is TRBJ2-7 and V is TRBV5-4; 16 positions agree with TRBD2. The CDR3 length is 17 residues. CDR1 is SGHNT, CDR2 YYREEE, per germline (reference sequence). J gave up 2 bases and V 9 bases, and 11 bases lay outside the gene matches.

As concerns this clonotype: One end of the junction does not line up with germline, which may come from a read error. J is TRBJ1-5 and V is TRBV6-5; 7 bases align to TRBD1. Germline values: CDR1 MNHEY, CDR2 SVGAGI. The CDR3 sequence is 15 residues long. CDR3 bases: TGTGCCAGTAGTTACACGAGGGACAGTTTACAGCCCCAGCATTTT. Its translation is CASSYTRDSLQPQHF.

Details on this clonotype: A much larger clone lies a single base off, so this may be a read error. The chain employs TRBV29-1 and TRBJ2-1; possibly TRBD2 for D (5 bases). The CDR3 sequence is 13 residues long. Germline assignment: CDR1 SQVTM and CDR2 ANQGSEA. Trimming stripped 5 bases from V and 9 bases from J, with 17 bases between. For the CDR3, the DNA is TGCAGCGTTAAGCAGTCCCTAGCTTCTGAGCAGTTCTTC. It is translated as CSVKQSLASEQFF.

Worth noting for this clonotype: The junction differs from germline at one of its ends, possibly a read error. The V call is TRBV30, the J call TRBJ2-5; possible D gene TRBD1, 6 bases. Per the germline V gene, CDR1 is GTSNPN and CDR2 is SVGIG (reference sequence). The CDR3 has 15 residues. The DNA of the CDR3 is TGTGCCTTGACAGTGGGGGCTGGGGGCCAAGAGACCCAATACTTC. The encoded protein is CALTVGAGGQETQYF.

As concerns this clonotype: The junction and the germline gene differ at one end; a read error may be behind it. The chain links TRBV4-1 to TRBJ2-3, with D perhaps assigned TRBD1 or TRBD2 (5 bases each). The CDR3 runs to 15 residues. Germline V gene sequence: CDR1 MGHRA, CDR2 YSYEKL. CDR3: CASIQGDVSSPTQYF. CDR3 in DNA: TGCGCCAGCATCCAAGGGGACGTGAGCTCACCGACGCAGTATTTT.

This chain's CDR3 is CSARVGLKGDTQYF. In DNA form, the CDR3 reads TGCAGTGCTAGAGTCGGCCTAAAGGGCGATACGCAGTATTTT. The gene calls are TRBV20-1 and TRBJ2-3; D ambiguous. Trimming stripped 1 base from V and 6 bases from J, with 14 bases between. The germline CDR1 and CDR2 sequences are DFQATT and SNEGSKA (reference sequence). CDR3 size: 14 residues.

This clonotype was recorded many times. This chain joins TRBV6-5 and TRBJ2-1; 11 positions match TRBD2. Germline CDR1 reads MNHEY; CDR2 reads SVGAGI. Trimming cost V 7 bases and J 4 bases; bases outside gene matches: 3. CDR3 length: 14 residues. As DNA, the CDR3 is TGTGCCAGCACCAGGACTAGCGGGTACAATGAGCAGTTCTTC. This codes for CASTRTSGYNEQFF.

This clonotype has a handful of counts. V is TRBV28 and J is TRBJ2-2; 15 bases align to TRBD2. V shed 3 bases, J shed 7 bases, and the junction held 9 bases outside the gene matches. This CDR3 contains 18 residues. Germline V CDR1 and CDR2: MDHEN, SYDVKM. This chain's CDR3 is CASSFGLAGGPNHGELFF. The DNA of the CDR3 is TGTGCCAGCAGTTTCGGACTAGCGGGGGGGCCTAATCACGGGGAGCTGTTTTTT.

The chain is built from TRBV28 and TRBJ2-1; D remains ambiguous. Germline values: CDR1 MDHEN, CDR2 SYDVKM. This CDR3 spans 14 amino acids. V lost 3 bases and J 2 bases, leaving 8 bases between the germline ends. CDR3 nucleotide sequence: TGTGCCAGCAGTTTGCCCCCGCCCTACAATGAGCAGTTCTTC. Protein: CASSLPPPYNEQFF.

Notes on this clonotype: Relative to the germline gene, one junction end is altered; a read error may explain this. The genes are TRBV29-1 and TRBJ2-2; 7 bases are shared with TRBD2. Per germline, CDR1 SQVTM and CDR2 ANQGSEA. The CDR3 is 15 residues long. The CDR3 coding sequence is TGCAGGGTTGATTATGGGGGAGGGAACACCGTAGAGCTGTTTTTT. Residues: CRVDYGGGNTVELFF.

This clonotype was picked up many times. The rearrangement uses TRBV5-8 and TRBJ1-5; 7 bases line up with TRBD1. The CDR3 spans 15 residues. With 4 bases clipped from V and 0 bases from J, the junction kept 4 bases outside the gene matches. Germline CDR1 and CDR2: SGHTS and YDEGEE. The CDR3 nucleotides are TGTGCCAGCAGCCCTGGACAGGATAGCAATCAGCCCCAGCATTTT. Translated, it gives CASSPGQDSNQPQHF.

Remarks on this clonotype: This may be a read error, as it is one base from a much larger clone. The J gene is TRBJ2-5, the V gene TRBV5-1, with D maybe TRBD2 (5 bases). Germline V gene sequence: CDR1 SGHRS, CDR2 YFSETQ. CDR3 length: 14 residues. V was shortened by 4 bases and J by 2 bases, with 12 bases between the two germline ends. CDR3 bases: TGCGCCAGCAGCCACGGGATGTTACAAGAGACCCAGTACTTC. Amino acid sequence: CASSHGMLQETQYF.

Remarks on this clonotype: A read error may explain this, as a much larger clone is one base away. The chain uses TRBV6-5 and TRBJ2-1; perhaps TRBD2 as D (7 bases). Germline-derived CDR1 and CDR2 are MNHEY and SVGAGI. CDR3 length: 15 amino acids. V shed 2 bases and J shed 8 bases, with 16 bases lying between them. CDR3: CASSYGPGGRDEQFF. CDR3 DNA: TGTGCCAGCAGTTACGGTCCCGGGGGGCGCGATGAGCAGTTCTTC.

This clonotype qualifies as medium-sized. The chain couples TRBV11-2 to TRBJ2-3; D call uncertain. CDR3 size: 14 residues. CDR1 is SGHAT and CDR2 is FQNNGV in the germline V gene. Trimming removed 4 bases at V and 2 bases at J, with 10 bases between. CDR3 in amino acids: CASSSMLPTDTQYF. CDR3 coding DNA: TGTGCCAGCAGCTCCATGTTGCCCACAGATACGCAGTATTTT. Full variable domain (missing parts from reference TRBV11-2 and TRBJ2-3): EAGVAQSPRYKIIEKRQSVAFWCNPISGHATLYWYQQILGQGPKLLIQFQNNGVVDDSQLPKDRFSAERLKGVDSTLKIQPAKLEDSAVYLCASSSMLPTDTQYFGPGTRLTVL.

V usage is TRBV6-5 and J usage is TRBJ2-2; no definite D call. There are 16 residues in the CDR3. The germline V gene encodes CDR1 MNHEY and CDR2 SVGAGI. The chain's CDR3 is CVCSPWGSTNTGELFF. CDR3 sequence (DNA): TGTGTCTGCAGCCCCTGGGGTTCCACGAACACCGGGGAGCTGTTTTTT.

As for this clonotype: One end of the junction varies from germline; a read error may be responsible. The chain uses TRBV6-2 or TRBV6-3 and TRBJ2-1; D call uncertain. The CDR3 runs 12 residues. CDR1 MNHEY and CDR2 SVGEGT come from the germline V gene. In DNA form, the CDR3 reads TGTGTCAGCTGCAGCCCCTACAATGAGCAGTTCTTC. This encodes CVSCSPYNEQFF.